The 29 T cell receptor beta chains presented below share a single source sample, sequenced in a study of blood T cell repertoires in COVID-19. Using immunoSEQ multiplex PCR, the repertoire was profiled, and TCRdb retains in-frame clones only, with some absent. The table includes about 170,000 clones, around four fifths detected once. The sample consisted of peripheral blood. The receptors originated from an elderly woman with COVID-19, enrolled during active disease.

This chain joins TRBV7-2 and TRBJ1-5; 8 nucleotides line up with TRBD1. The J segment lost 3 bases and the V segment lost 3 bases, leaving 7 bases of the junction unmatched. Germline CDR1 and CDR2: SGHTA and FQGNSA. The CDR3 spans 16 residues. In DNA, the CDR3 is TGTGCCAGCAGCTTCACCTCGGACAGGGCCAATCAGCCCCAGCATTTT. This encodes CASSFTSDRANQPQHF. Looking up the rest from reference TRBV7-2 and TRBJ1-5 gives the full variable domain: GAGVSQSPSNKVTEKGKDVELRCDPISGHTALYWYRQSLGQGLEFLIYFQGNSAPDKSGLPSDRFSAERTGGSVSTLTIQRTQQEDSAVYLCASSFTSDRANQPQHFGDGTRLSIL.

The chain recombines TRBV19 with TRBJ1-1, with D perhaps TRBD1 (6 bases). The germline gives CDR1 LNHDA, CDR2 SQIVND (reference sequence). The CDR3 is 15 amino acids. The V end lost 5 bases, the J end lost 3 bases, and 16 bases lay between the germline ends. The CDR3 DNA reads as TGTGCCAGTAGTCAACGGACAGTTACCGACACTGAAGCTTTCTTT. Protein: CASSQRTVTDTEAFF.

The genes are TRBV6-5 and TRBJ1-1; TRBD1 matches 9 bases. This CDR3 has 14 amino acids. The V gene's germline CDR1 is MNHEY and CDR2 SVGAGI. After removal of 6 bases from V and 5 bases from J, the junction contained 7 bases not matched to a gene. CDR3 region: CASRPGQGGTEAFF. The DNA of the CDR3 is TGTGCCAGCAGACCGGGACAGGGAGGTACTGAAGCTTTCTTT.

The CDR3, as DNA: TGTGCCAGCAGTTTAACGCAGGGCAATCAGCCCCAGCATTTT. Translated, it gives CASSLTQGNQPQHF. The V call is TRBV27, the J call TRBJ1-5; D not resolved. The CDR3 totals 14 residues. Germline V gene data show CDR1 as MNHEY and CDR2 as SMNVEV (reference sequence). Deletions cut 2 bases from V and 2 bases from J, with 7 bases between.

V usage is TRBV6-5 and J usage is TRBJ1-1; no firm D call. Looked up from germline, CDR1 is MNHEY and CDR2 is SVGAGI. The CDR3 runs to 12 residues. Trimming left V 10 bases short and J 11 bases short, with 20 bases between. The CDR3 DNA follows: TGTGCCACCCGCCTTAGTGCGAACGTCGCTTTCTTT. It codes for CATRLSANVAFF.

This clone was observed a single time. V and J are TRBV2 and TRBJ2-7; 8 nucleotides line up with TRBD2. In germline, CDR1 is SNHLY, CDR2 FYNNEI. V shed 7 bases and J 7 bases; nucleotides not matched to a gene: 6. This CDR3 spans 12 amino acids. The CDR3 DNA follows: TGTGCCAGCAACGGGAGGGGGTTAGAGCAGTACTTC. Translated: CASNGRGLEQYF.

The chain combines TRBV18 with TRBJ1-3; D not resolved. The CDR3 is 16 residues long. Between the trimmed V and J ends, which lost 0 bases and 0 bases, there was a span of 9 bases. CDR1 and CDR2 from the germline V gene are KGHSH and LQKENI. CDR3 protein: CASSPPLGSSGNTIYF. The DNA of the CDR3 is TGTGCCAGCTCACCACCGTTAGGGAGCTCTGGAAACACCATATATTTT.

J is TRBJ2-5 and V is TRBV5-4, with D possibly being TRBD1 (7 bases). The CDR3 length is 15 residues. Germline V gives CDR1 SGHNT, CDR2 YYREEE (reference sequence). Between the trimmed V and J ends, which lost 2 bases and 9 bases, there was a span of 20 bases. CDR3 protein: CASSFGVGDREAQYF. CDR3 DNA: TGTGCCAGCAGCTTCGGGGTCGGTGACAGGGAGGCCCAGTACTTC.

The chain is built from TRBV10-1 and TRBJ2-3, with D maybe TRBD2 (5 bases). In germline, CDR1 is WNHNN, CDR2 SYGVQD (reference sequence). The CDR3 spans 12 residues. V was cut by 6 bases and J by 6 bases, with 10 bases left in between. CDR3 sequence: CASSASGDTQYF. For the CDR3, the DNA is TGCGCCAGCAGCGCCTCGGGGGATACGCAGTATTTT.

This chain uses TRBV3-1 (or the pseudogene TRBV3-2) with TRBJ1-4; TRBD1 is a possible D gene (5 bases). V lost 2 bases, J lost 0 bases, and 7 bases lay in between. CDR3 length: 15 amino acids. Looked up from germline, CDR1 is LGHDT and CDR2 is YNNKEL (reference sequence). In DNA, the CDR3 is TGTGCCAGCAGCCAAAAGACAGCAACTAATGAAAAACTGTTTTTT. Its protein product is CASSQKTATNEKLFF.

The rearrangement links TRBV18 to TRBJ1-5; D call uncertain. Trimming took 6 bases from V and 2 from J, leaving 14 bases between them. The CDR3 has 15 residues. Germline V lookup: CDR1 KGHSH, CDR2 LQKENI. The CDR3 bases are TGTGCCAGCTCGACCGTTAGTCAGGGCAATCAGCCCCAGCATTTT. Amino acids: CASSTVSQGNQPQHF.

The chain couples TRBV28 to TRBJ2-5, with D maybe TRBD2 (5 bases). Trimming removed 7 bases from V and 4 bases from J, with 13 bases in between. The CDR3 has 13 amino acids. Germline V gene sequence: CDR1 MDHEN, CDR2 SYDVKM. The CDR3 sequence: CASNGGGLETQYF. CDR3 sequence (DNA): TGTGCCAGCAATGGTGGAGGTTTAGAGACCCAGTACTTC.

The chain recombines TRBV5-6 with TRBJ2-4; the D gene is possibly TRBD1 (6 bases). CDR1 is SGHDT, CDR2 YYEEEE, per germline. The V gene lost 5 bases and the J gene lost 3 bases, with 9 bases spanning the gap. This CDR3 spans 13 amino acids. This CDR3 reads CASSTGFKNIQYF. In nucleotides, the CDR3 is TGTGCCAGCAGTACAGGGTTCAAAAACATTCAGTACTTC.

V and J are TRBV2 and TRBJ2-5, with 9 bases that match TRBD2. V lost 11 bases, J lost 3 bases, and 7 bases stayed unmatched. Germline V CDR1 and CDR2: SNHLY, FYNNEI. The CDR3 is 13 amino acids. CDR3 protein: CASAGGQEETQYF. CDR3 sequence (DNA): TGTGCCTCCGCGGGGGGGCAGGAAGAGACCCAGTACTTC.

This chain links TRBV9 with TRBJ1-2, with a possible D match to TRBD1 (5 bases). Trimming took off 3 bases at V and 8 bases at J, with 20 bases between the two ends. Germline V gene sequence: CDR1 SGDLS, CDR2 YYNGEE. The CDR3 sequence is 15 residues long. Written as DNA, the CDR3 is TGTGCCAGCAGCGAGCCCAGGGCAGCGGGGGAAGGCTACACCTTC. It specifies CASSEPRAAGEGYTF.

This clone has just a few counts. The chain employs TRBV7-9 and TRBJ2-2; D remains unclear. CDR1 is SEHNR, CDR2 FQNEAQ, per germline (reference sequence). Trimming removed 5 bases from V and 2 bases from J, with 12 bases in between. The CDR3 totals 15 residues. Written as DNA, the CDR3 is TGTGCCAGCAGCCCCCTCACGACTAACACCGGGGAGCTGTTTTTT. This gives the protein CASSPLTTNTGELFF. The whole variable domain, remainder taken from reference TRBV7-9 and TRBJ2-2, is DTGVSQNPRHKITKRGQNVTFRCDPISEHNRLYWYRQTLGQGPEFLTYFQNEAQLEKSRLLSDRFSAERPKGSFSTLEIQRTEQGDSAMYLCASSPLTTNTGELFFGEGSRLTVL.

This chain connects TRBV7-9 to TRBJ2-7; D is undetermined. From germline, CDR1 is SEHNR and CDR2 FQNEAQ (reference sequence). CDR3 length: 12 amino acids. With 3 bases removed from V and 3 bases from J, the gap between germline ends came to 6 bases. CDR3 bases: TGTGCCAGCAGCTTGTCAGACTACGAGCAGTACTTC. This codes for CASSLSDYEQYF. The variable domain in full, with the rest retrieved from reference TRBV7-9 and TRBJ2-7, is DTGVSQNPRHKITKRGQNVTFRCDPISEHNRLYWYRQTLGQGPEFLTYFQNEAQLEKSRLLSDRFSAERPKGSFSTLEIQRTEQGDSAMYLCASSLSDYEQYFGPGTRLTVT.

The chain links TRBV9 to TRBJ1-2; D is undetermined. Trimming removed 0 bases at V and 7 bases at J, with 10 bases between. The CDR3 sequence is 13 residues long. The V gene's germline CDR1 is SGDLS and CDR2 YYNGEE. In DNA form, the CDR3 reads TGTGCCAGCAGCGTAGAAGTTACCAGTGGCTACACCTTC. This sequence encodes CASSVEVTSGYTF.

The rearrangement joins TRBV7-9 to TRBJ1-2, with 9 positions matching TRBD1. The CDR3 has 15 amino acids. From germline, CDR1 is SEHNR and CDR2 FQNEAQ (reference sequence). J lost 2 bases, V lost 4 bases, and 5 bases had no gene match. The CDR3: CASSSRDRANYGYTF. The CDR3, as DNA: TGTGCCAGCAGCTCCCGGGACAGGGCGAACTATGGCTACACCTTC.

The V call is TRBV5-1, the J call TRBJ2-1; possible D gene TRBD2, 5 bases. Germline CDR1 is SGHRS and CDR2 is YFSETQ. V was cut by 0 bases and J by 8 bases, with 15 bases left in between. The CDR3 is 15 amino acids. DNA of the CDR3: TGCGCCAGCAGCTTGGTAGGCCGAGGAGCGGATGAGCAGTTCTTC. This sequence encodes CASSLVGRGADEQFF.

The chain uses TRBV5-1 and TRBJ1-3; the D is unclear. V shed 1 base and J shed 0 bases, with 11 bases lying between them. Germline V CDR1 and CDR2: SGHRS, YFSETQ. The CDR3 sequence is 16 residues long. As DNA, the CDR3 is TGCGCCAGCAGCTTGCTAGGCCCTGCCTCTGGAAACACCATATATTTT. Amino acid sequence: CASSLLGPASGNTIYF.

The V call is TRBV18, the J call TRBJ2-4; tentative D call: TRBD1 (6 bases). V was cut by 3 bases and J by 9 bases, with 15 bases left in between. Germline V gives CDR1 KGHSH, CDR2 LQKENI. The CDR3 has 14 amino acids. CDR3 protein: CASSPSDSFFIQYF. CDR3 coding DNA: TGTGCCAGCTCACCCTCGGACAGTTTTTTCATTCAGTACTTC.

This rearrangement joins TRBV2 to TRBJ2-7; TRBD2 matches 7 bases. Germline trimming cut 6 bases from V and 5 bases from J; bases unmatched to any gene: 7. Germline V gives CDR1 SNHLY, CDR2 FYNNEI. This CDR3 contains 13 residues. The CDR3 protein is CASRAGEINEQYF. Here the CDR3 DNA reads TGTGCCAGCAGGGCGGGAGAAATAAACGAGCAGTACTTC.

The chain couples TRBV6-5 to TRBJ1-6; TRBD1 matches at 7 bases. This CDR3 has 16 residues. CDR1 is MNHEY, CDR2 SVGAGI, per germline. The ends lost 4 bases at V and 4 bases at J; junction bases unmatched: 7. The CDR3 loop reads CASSSRGRGYNSPLHF. In DNA, the CDR3 is TGTGCCAGCAGTTCAAGGGGGCGCGGGTATAATTCACCCCTCCACTTT.

The V call is TRBV6-5, the J call TRBJ2-7; 9 nucleotides line up with TRBD2. The CDR3 totals 15 residues. Germline V gene sequence: CDR1 MNHEY, CDR2 SVGAGI. V was pared by 6 bases and J by 5 bases, with 11 bases of the junction left unmatched. CDR3 in amino acids: CASSPTGLAGNEQYF. CDR3 DNA: TGTGCCAGCAGCCCCACTGGGCTAGCGGGAAACGAGCAGTACTTC.

The V call is TRBV15, the J call TRBJ1-6, with D maybe TRBD1 (6 bases). Germline loops: CDR1 LNHNV, CDR2 YYDKDF (reference sequence). The CDR3 extends over 16 amino acids. Trimming shortened V by 5 bases and J by 2 bases, and 13 bases separated the two germline ends. The CDR3, as DNA: TGTGCCACCAGCCCGAGGGGGTCGACCTATAATTCACCCCTCCACTTT. It encodes CATSPRGSTYNSPLHF.

The V call is TRBV15, the J call TRBJ2-1, with 14 bases that match TRBD2. Per germline, CDR1 LNHNV and CDR2 YYDKDF (reference sequence). The CDR3 loop spans 15 amino acids. The ends lost 10 bases at V and 5 bases at J; junction bases unmatched: 7. The CDR3 coding sequence is TGTGCCATTAAATCGGGACTAGCGGGGGACAATGAGCAGTTCTTC. Translation gives CAIKSGLAGDNEQFF.

The rearrangement links TRBV12-3 or TRBV12-4 to TRBJ2-7; TRBD2 is a possible D gene (6 bases). V was cut by 3 bases and J by 5 bases, with 11 bases left in between. This CDR3 region has 13 residues. The CDR3 nucleotides read TGTGCCAGCAGTTTGGAGGGTCCCCACGAGCAGTACTTC. Translated: CASSLEGPHEQYF.

The chain recombines TRBV18 with TRBJ1-1; weak D call: TRBD1 (5 bases). Trimming took off 10 bases at V and 7 bases at J, with 16 bases between the two ends. CDR1 and CDR2 from the germline V gene are KGHSH and LQKENI. This CDR3 region has 12 residues. The CDR3 DNA reads as TGTGCCATCCCCAGGGTATCAAATGAAGCTTTCTTT. Translated: CAIPRVSNEAFF.